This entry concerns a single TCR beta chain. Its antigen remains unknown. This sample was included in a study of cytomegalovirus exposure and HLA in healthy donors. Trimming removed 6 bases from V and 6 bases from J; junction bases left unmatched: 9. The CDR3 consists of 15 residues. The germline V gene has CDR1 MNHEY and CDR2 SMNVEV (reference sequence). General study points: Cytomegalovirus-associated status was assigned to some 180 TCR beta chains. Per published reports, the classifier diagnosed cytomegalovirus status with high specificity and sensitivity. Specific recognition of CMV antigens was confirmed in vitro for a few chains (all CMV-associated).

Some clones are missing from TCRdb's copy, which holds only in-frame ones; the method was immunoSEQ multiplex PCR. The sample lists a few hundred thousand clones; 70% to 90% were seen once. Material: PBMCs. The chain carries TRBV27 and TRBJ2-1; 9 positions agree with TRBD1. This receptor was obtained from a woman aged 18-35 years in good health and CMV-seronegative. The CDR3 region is CASRSGQGPVNEQFF. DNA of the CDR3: TGTGCCAGCAGATCAGGACAGGGGCCGGTCAATGAGCAGTTCTTC.